The rows below give T cell receptor beta chains drawn from one sample of a study of T cells in localized non-small cell lung cancer. Clones were read by immunoSEQ multiplex PCR, and TCRdb kept only the in-frame ones, dropping some. The table includes roughly 31,000 clones, roughly nine tenths detected once. The sequences come from peripheral blood, collected before any cancer treatment. Receptors originate from a woman aged 35-75 years with stage I lung adenocarcinoma. The CDR3 runs from the conserved cysteine through the conserved F or W. A D gene is named only where the DNA matches it firmly. Not every row has a clone size; where given, it reads once, few, many or a size class.

>NA|TRBV5-1|TRBJ2-1|few
TGCGCCAGCAGCTTCGGACAGAACAATGAGCAGTTCTTC
CASSFGQNNEQFF
>TRBD2|TRBV9|TRBJ2-2|NA
TGTGCCAGCAGCAACCGCGGGGGGCCCGGGGAGCTGTTTTTT
CASSNRGGPGELFF
>TRBD1|TRBV2|TRBJ2-3|once
TGTGCCAGCATGGGGACAGGGGTATGGGATACGCAGTATTTT
CASMGTGVWDTQYF
>TRBD1|TRBV7-2|TRBJ2-1|once
TGTGCCAGCAGAAAAAACCCAGGGGGTGAGTCTGAGCAGTTCTTC
CASRKNPGGESEQFF
>NA|TRBV4-1|TRBJ1-5|NA
TGCGCCAGCAGCCAATGGGGTTTGTATCAGCCCCAGCATTTT
CASSQWGLYQPQHF
>NA|TRBV27|TRBJ1-4|NA
TGTGCCAGCAGGCCAGGGACACTCGAAAAACTGTTTTTT
CASRPGTLEKLFF
>NA|TRBV30|TRBJ2-7|NA
TGTGCCTGGAGTGTAGTAGGGTACGAGCAGTACTTC
CAWSVVGYEQYF
>TRBD2|TRBV28|TRBJ2-5|NA
TGTGCCAGCAGTTCCCGGGTAGCGGGAGGGTTGGAGACCCAGTACTTC
CASSSRVAGGLETQYF
>NA|TRBV19|TRBJ2-7|NA
TGTGCCAGTAGTGAGGGGTCGGCTGTCTACGAGCAGTACTTC
CASSEGSAVYEQYF
>TRBD2|TRBV2|TRBJ2-2|NA
TGTGCCAGCAGCGACCGGACTAGGCGTGCCGGGGAGCTGTTTTTT
CASSDRTRRAGELFF
>NA|TRBV6-6|TRBJ1-2|once
TGTGCCAGCAGCAAGATCAGCAGTTTCGCTATGGGCTACACCTTC
CASSKISSFAMGYTF
>NA|TRBV7-9|TRBJ1-1|NA
TGTGCCAGCAGCTTCGAAGGAGATCGGGCTTTCTTT
CASSFEGDRAFF
>TRBD2|TRBV27|TRBJ2-3|NA
TGTGCCAGCAGCCCAGGGCTAGCGGGAGCAGATACGCAGTATTTT
CASSPGLAGADTQYF
>NA|TRBV27|TRBJ1-2|NA
TGTGCCAGCAGTTTACCCCAGGGCACCTTC
CASSLPQGTF
>TRBD2|TRBV28|TRBJ2-1|NA
TGTGCCAGCAGTTTACGGGGGGAGATAGCGGGAGGGTCCTACAATGAGCAGTTCTTC
CASSLRGEIAGGSYNEQFF
>NA|TRBV7-6|TRBJ2-3|NA
TGTGCCAGCAGCTTAGCGTTCGCGGAGACGCAGTATTTT
CASSLAFAETQYF
>NA|TRBV10-2|TRBJ1-5|NA
TGCGCCAGCAGTGAAGCGGGTACAGGCAATCAGCCCCAGCATTTT
CASSEAGTGNQPQHF
>NA|TRBV4-3|TRBJ1-6|once
TGCGCCAGCAGCCAAGTAAACAGCTGGAATTCACCCCTCCACTTT
CASSQVNSWNSPLHF
>NA|TRBV21-1|TRBJ2-3|NA
TGTGCCAGCAGCAAAGTCTGGACAGGGGTCACAGATACGCAGTATTTT
CASSKVWTGVTDTQYF
>NA|TRBV30|TRBJ2-1|few
TGTGCCTGGAGTGTTGGGCGGTTGGGGTTCTTC
CAWSVGRLGFF
>TRBD1|TRBV27|TRBJ2-7|NA
TGTGCCAGCAGTTCGGGTCTGGGACAGGCCTACGAGCAGTACTTC
CASSSGLGQAYEQYF
>NA|TRBV4-2|TRBJ1-4|NA
TGTGCCAGCAGCCAAGGAGGGTACGGGGCCCGAAATGAAAAACTGTTTTTT
CASSQGGYGARNEKLFF
>NA|TRBV2|TRBJ1-1|NA
TGTGCCAGCAGTGGCAGTCTGAACACTGAAGCTTTCTTT
CASSGSLNTEAFF
>NA|TRBV2|TRBJ2-7|NA
TGTGCCAGCAGGTTCCAGGGGTACGAGCAGTACTTC
CASRFQGYEQYF
>NA|TRBV7-9|TRBJ2-5|few
TGTGCCAGCAGCACAAGGGGGGCCCAAGAGACCCAGTACTTC
CASSTRGAQETQYF
>TRBD2|TRBV2|TRBJ2-1|NA
TGTGCCAGTGGGACTAGCGTATACAATGAGCAGTTCTTC
CASGTSVYNEQFF
>NA|TRBV27|TRBJ1-2|NA
TGTGCCAGTGGTCGGGTCTTGAGCTATGGCTACACCTTC
CASGRVLSYGYTF
>NA|TRBV6-6|TRBJ2-2|NA
TGTGCCAGCACCCCCGGGGGTTTTTTGGACACCGGGGAGCTGTTTTTT
CASTPGGFLDTGELFF
>NA|TRBV6-5|TRBJ1-5|NA
TGTGCCAGCAGCCCTCTACCCGGCAATCAGCCCCAGCATTTT
CASSPLPGNQPQHF
>NA|TRBV11-3|TRBJ2-5|NA
TGTGCCAGCATCAGACTTTCTCGGGAGACCCAGTACTTC
CASIRLSRETQYF
>NA|TRBV2|TRBJ1-5|NA
TGTGCCAGCAGTGAAGCGCAGGCACTCAATCAGCCCCAGCATTTT
CASSEAQALNQPQHF
>NA|TRBV6-6|TRBJ2-2|NA
TGTGCCGGGAAACCGGGCCCGAACACCGGGGAGCTGTTTTTT
CAGKPGPNTGELFF
>NA|TRBV7-3|TRBJ2-2|NA
TGTGCCAGCAGCTTAGGCGGGTCGAACACCGGGGAGCTGTTTTTT
CASSLGGSNTGELFF
>NA|TRBV27|TRBJ1-1|once
TGTGCCAGCAGTTTAACCCGGAACACTGAAGCTTTCTTT
CASSLTRNTEAFF
>NA|TRBV10-2|TRBJ2-1|NA
TGCGCCAGCAGTGAGCCGAACAATGAGCAGTTCTTC
CASSEPNNEQFF
>TRBD2|TRBV28|TRBJ2-1|NA
TGTGCCAGCAGTTTGTATTCGGGAGGGAGAAATGAGCAGTTCTTC
CASSLYSGGRNEQFF
>TRBD2|TRBV5-1|TRBJ2-1|NA
TGCGCCAGCAGCTCCCCACCCGATAAGGGAGGGTTGGACAATGAGCAGTTCTTC
CASSSPPDKGGLDNEQFF
>NA|TRBV7-6|TRBJ2-3|NA
TGTGCCAGCAGCTTAGGTGGGTCGAGAACAGATACGCAGTATTTT
CASSLGGSRTDTQYF
>NA|TRBV7-2|TRBJ1-5|NA
TGTGCCAGCAGCTTAGCGGGGGGCGACAATCAGCCCCAGCATTTT
CASSLAGGDNQPQHF
>TRBD1|TRBV9|TRBJ2-1|NA
TGTGCCAGCAGCGCCGGGACAGGGGGGAGCAATGAGCAGTTCTTC
CASSAGTGGSNEQFF
>TRBD1|TRBV10-3|TRBJ1-2|NA
TGTGCCATCAGGGGGACAGGGGAAGGCTACACCTTC
CAIRGTGEGYTF
>NA|TRBV5-6|TRBJ2-2|NA
TGTGCCAGCAGCTCTCCCACCGGGTCCGGGGAGCTGTTTTTT
CASSSPTGSGELFF
>TRBD1|TRBV30|TRBJ1-5|NA
TGTGCCTGGAGTGTAACCCCGACAGGGTTGAGCAATCAGCCCCAGCATTTT
CAWSVTPTGLSNQPQHF